The present T cell receptor beta chain was sequenced within a study of blood T cell repertoires in COVID-19. As for this clone: An end of the junction differs from the germline gene, which may be a read error.

Using immunoSEQ multiplex PCR, the repertoire was profiled, and TCRdb retains in-frame clones only, with some absent. The table lists 200,000 to 300,000 clones, 70% to 90% of them singletons. CDR1 is MNHEY and CDR2 is SMNVEV in the germline V gene (reference sequence). The CDR3 totals 14 residues. The origin of this receptor is a human donor in a cohort sampled during active COVID-19. This chain joins TRBV27 and TRBJ2-7; TRBD2 aligns across 7 bases. The specimen was peripheral blood. DNA of the CDR3: TGTGCCAGCAGTTTATCAAGAGAAGGACTAGGCCTGGACTTC. Its protein product is CASSLSREGLGLDF.